The entry below describes one TCR beta chain. Its specificity is unknown. The data are from a study of Ad26.COV2.S vaccination and SARS-CoV-2 variants. Noted treatment: about 20 received Ad26.COV2.S at low or high dose, single or two shots; about 5 received placebo; per-sample allocation not given. Samples came from day 63 after the first vaccine or placebo injection. Study findings and constraints: The TCR-based breadth and depth measures might underestimate overall T cell responses. Measurement of non-spike TCR breadth gave similar results in vaccine and placebo recipients.

TCRdb's table, derived via immunoSEQ multiplex PCR, lists solely in-frame clones and lacks some. The sample records about 680,000 clones, 80% to 90% being singletons. Germline V lookup: CDR1 KGHSH, CDR2 LQKENI. The ends were cut back, 2 bases at V and 2 bases at J, with 9 bases in the middle. The CDR3 runs 14 residues. This TCR derives from a person between 18 and 59 years old who received the Ad26.COV2.S COVID-19 vaccine or a placebo. Sequencing used peripheral blood, obtained in a trial of Ad26.COV2.S vaccine versus placebo. The chain employs TRBV18 and TRBJ1-2; D call uncertain. CDR3 coding DNA: TGTGCCAGCTCACCAGGTGACAAAAACTATGGCTACACCTTC. Translating gives CASSPGDKNYGYTF.